This T cell receptor (beta chain) was documented in a study of early T cells in non-severe SARS-CoV-2 infection. Overall study: Bulk RNA taken from unsorted whole blood was sequenced, leaving chains unpaired. Findings of the study overall: Sequences matched to VDJdb favored anti-spike CD8 responses, while private and CD4 specificities were missed.

This clonotype was counted only a few times. What it binds is not known. There are 15 residues in the CDR3. With V trimmed by 6 bases and J by 2 bases, 11 bases remained unmatched. From germline, CDR1 is SQVTM and CDR2 ANQGSEA. Attachment of unique molecular identifiers to individual cDNA molecules was performed. TCRdb re-derived calls from the 5' RACE reads in MiXCR, one entry per CDR3 protein. The sample carries around 86,000 distinct CDR3 sequences, roughly 14% recorded once. This receptor was taken from an adult who was a healthcare worker with PCR-confirmed SARS-CoV-2 infection or an uninfected control (not recorded which). This chain links TRBV29-1 with TRBJ2-3, with 7 bases lining up with TRBD2. What was sequenced was whole blood. The chain's CDR3 is CSVHKAGSATDTQYF. The CDR3, as DNA: TGCAGCGTACACAAAGCGGGGTCTGCCACAGATACGCAGTATTTT.